Below, 17 T cell receptor beta chains from the same sample are listed, as sequenced in a study of shared clonotypes between healthy human individuals. Libraries were prepared by immunoSEQ multiplex PCR; TCRdb keeps only in-frame clonotypes and omits some of them. Found here are about 120,000 clones, about 70% of them singletons; the top ten hold roughly a quarter. The specimen was memory CD8+ T cells sorted from blood. Specified subset: CD45RO+ cells pooled with CCR7-negative TemRA cells. These receptors all stem from a woman in her twenties or thirties in good health.

The CDR3 loop is CASSKNALTVNEQFF. DNA for the CDR3: TGTGCCAGCAGCAAAAACGCCCTGACAGTCAATGAGCAGTTCTTC. The V and J genes are TRBV7-2 and TRBJ2-1; D possibly corresponds to TRBD1 (5 bases). CDR3 size: 15 residues. V lost 5 bases and J lost 6, with 17 bases in between. The germline V gene has CDR1 SGHTA and CDR2 FQGNSA.

This clone counts as medium-sized (0.01 to 0.1%). The chain recombines TRBV4-1 with TRBJ1-3; unclear D gene. Germline V CDR1 and CDR2: MGHRA, YSYEKL. This CDR3 comprises 16 residues. Trimming cost V 0 bases and J 0 bases, with 9 bases left between them. The CDR3 sequence: CASSQERAYSGNTIYF. The CDR3 nucleotides are TGCGCCAGCAGCCAAGAAAGGGCATACTCTGGAAACACCATATATTTT.

The chain has TRBV4-1 and TRBJ1-1, with D possibly being TRBD1 (5 bases). Trimming took 1 base from V and 6 from J, leaving 15 bases between them. This CDR3 comprises 15 residues. Germline V lookup: CDR1 MGHRA, CDR2 YSYEKL. CDR3 coding DNA: TGCGCCAGCAGCCAAGCGGCAGGGCCGGTGGCTGAAGCTTTCTTT. This translates into CASSQAAGPVAEAFF.

The CDR3 nucleotides are TGTGCCAGCAGCATAAGCCGGGACATACCCTCTGGGGCCAACGTCCTGACTTTC. This gives the protein CASSISRDIPSGANVLTF. The rearrangement uses TRBV28 and TRBJ2-6; D is possibly TRBD1 (6 bases). Germline assignment: CDR1 MDHEN and CDR2 SYDVKM. Trimming stripped 6 bases from V and 0 bases from J, with 18 bases between. This CDR3 has 18 amino acids.

This clone came up once. The same CDR3 also results from other DNA sequences found in this sample. V is TRBV27 and J is TRBJ2-1; D remains ambiguous. Germline CDR1 is MNHEY and CDR2 is SMNVEV (reference sequence). The germline V and J ends were trimmed by 5 bases and 4 bases, with 6 bases remaining between them. The CDR3 has 12 residues. CDR3 nucleotides: TGTGCCAGCAGTCGCTCTTACAATGAGCAGTTCTTC. This codes for CASSRSYNEQFF.

The chain is built from TRBV28 and TRBJ1-4; D is perhaps TRBD1 (6 bases). The CDR3 has 17 residues. V lost 3 bases and J lost 4, with 18 bases in between. Looked up from germline, CDR1 is MDHEN and CDR2 is SYDVKM. The CDR3 spells CASSFLRIGQINEKLFF. CDR3 nucleotide sequence: TGTGCCAGCAGTTTTTTAAGGATTGGACAGATTAATGAAAAACTGTTTTTT.

V usage is TRBV29-1 and J usage is TRBJ1-1, with D unresolved. Germline V gene data show CDR1 as SQVTM and CDR2 as ANQGSEA. The CDR3 has 12 amino acids. Between the trimmed V and J ends, which lost 3 bases and 0 bases, there was a span of 5 bases. The CDR3 here is CSVDVMNTEAFF. The CDR3 DNA follows: TGCAGCGTTGACGTTATGAACACTGAAGCTTTCTTT.

In DNA form, the CDR3 reads TGTGCCAGCAGCTTAGTCGGCTCCGGCGGTGAAAAACTGTTTTTT. This translates into CASSLVGSGGEKLFF. The gene calls are TRBV11-2 and TRBJ1-4; D uncertain. Germline values: CDR1 SGHAT, CDR2 FQNNGV. The CDR3 is 15 amino acids. With 1 base removed from V and 7 bases from J, the gap between germline ends came to 13 bases.

This clone was picked up many times. The V and J genes are TRBV7-9 and TRBJ2-1, with D possibly matching TRBD2 (6 bases). The germline V gene encodes CDR1 SEHNR and CDR2 FQNEAQ (reference sequence). This CDR3 is built from 16 residues. Deletions cut 5 bases from V and 2 bases from J, with 16 bases between. The CDR3 loop is CASSPPGGSPYNEQFF. Written as DNA, the CDR3 is TGTGCCAGCAGCCCCCCCGGAGGGAGTCCCTACAATGAGCAGTTCTTC.

The J gene is TRBJ1-1, the V gene TRBV9; D is ambiguous. The V gene lost 4 bases and the J gene lost 6 bases, with 10 bases spanning the gap. This CDR3 has 12 residues. Per germline, CDR1 SGDLS and CDR2 YYNGEE. CDR3 residues: CASSSDESEAFF. CDR3 in DNA: TGTGCCAGCAGCTCCGACGAGTCTGAAGCTTTCTTT.

The chain has TRBV23-1 and TRBJ2-5, with 7 nucleotides matching TRBD2. The assigned J gene may be wrong: the sequence end matches TRBJ2-7 better. TRBV23-1 is marked as an open reading frame, function uncertain. The CDR3 spans 15 residues. This CDR3 reads CASSQWAGAVYEQYF. The CDR3 region has the DNA TGCGCCAGCAGTCAATGGGCGGGAGCGGTCTACGAGCAGTACTTC.

This chain connects TRBV28 to TRBJ2-3; TRBD2 agrees at 12 bases. The germline CDR1 and CDR2 sequences are MDHEN and SYDVKM. J gave up 2 bases and V 5 bases, and 5 bases lay outside the gene matches. This CDR3 region has 16 residues. CDR3 in amino acids: CASSILAGGTTDTQYF. The CDR3 DNA follows: TGTGCCAGCAGTATCCTAGCGGGAGGGACCACAGATACGCAGTATTTT.

With respect to this clone: This clone may be a read error of a much larger clone one base away. Other DNA sequences in this specimen translate into the identical CDR3. The chain carries TRBV5-1 and TRBJ1-1; possibly TRBD1 for D (6 bases). V was pared by 5 bases and J by 1 base, with 6 bases between. The CDR3 length is 12 residues. Germline CDR1 and CDR2: SGHRS and YFSETQ. DNA for the CDR3: TGCGCCAGCAGACAGGGGAACACTGAAGCTTTCTTT. Its protein is CASRQGNTEAFF.

The genes are TRBV29-1 and TRBJ2-7; 7 nucleotides match TRBD2. Germline-derived CDR1 and CDR2 are SQVTM and ANQGSEA. CDR3 size: 16 residues. The CDR3 coding sequence is TGCAGAGTGGGGGGGACCACAGTACCCTCCCTACGCGAGCAGTACTTC. Residues: CRVGGTTVPSLREQYF.

This clone was counted only a few times. V gene TRBV11-2 combines with J gene TRBJ2-7, with 8 bases matching TRBD2. This CDR3 region has 14 residues. V trimming: 4 bases; J trimming: 4 bases; junction bases outside the gene matches: 6. The germline CDR1 and CDR2 sequences are SGHAT and FQNNGV. The CDR3 region has the DNA TGTGCCAGCAGCTACGGACTAGCCTCGTACGAGCAGTACTTC. This encodes CASSYGLASYEQYF.

This clone was detected a few times. The chain joins TRBV5-1 to TRBJ1-2; 7 bases fit TRBD1. This CDR3 region has 13 residues. J lost 6 bases, V lost 2 bases, and 4 bases had no gene match. Germline CDR1 reads SGHRS; CDR2 reads YFSETQ. For the CDR3, the DNA is TGCGCCAGCAGCTTAGGGGGCGCGAATGGCTACACCTTC. This translates into CASSLGGANGYTF.

The chain combines TRBV27 with TRBJ2-7; 9 nucleotides agree with TRBD2. From germline, CDR1 is MNHEY and CDR2 SMNVEV (reference sequence). The CDR3 covers 15 residues. J gave up 7 bases and V 5 bases, and 12 bases lay outside the gene matches. CDR3 loop: CASSKDGRLAGEQYF. CDR3 nucleotides: TGTGCCAGCAGTAAGGACGGTAGGCTAGCGGGGGAGCAGTACTTC.